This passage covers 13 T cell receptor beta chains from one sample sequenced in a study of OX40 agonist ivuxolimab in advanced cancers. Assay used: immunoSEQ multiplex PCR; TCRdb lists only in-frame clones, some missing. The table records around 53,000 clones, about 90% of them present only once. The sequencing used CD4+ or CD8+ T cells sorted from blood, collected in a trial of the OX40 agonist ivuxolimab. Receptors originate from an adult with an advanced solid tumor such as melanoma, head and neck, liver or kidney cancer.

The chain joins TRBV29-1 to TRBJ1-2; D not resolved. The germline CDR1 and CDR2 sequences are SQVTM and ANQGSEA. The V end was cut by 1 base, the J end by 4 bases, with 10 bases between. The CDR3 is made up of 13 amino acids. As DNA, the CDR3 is TGCAGCGTTGAAGGGCACGGGAGCTATGGCTACACCTTC. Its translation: CSVEGHGSYGYTF.

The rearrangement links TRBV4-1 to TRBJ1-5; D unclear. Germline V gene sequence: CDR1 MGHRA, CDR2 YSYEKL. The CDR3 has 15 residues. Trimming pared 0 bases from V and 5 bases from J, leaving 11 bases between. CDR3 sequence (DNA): TGCGCCAGCAGCCAAGATCAGGCAGTGCATCAGCCCCAGCATTTT. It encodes CASSQDQAVHQPQHF.

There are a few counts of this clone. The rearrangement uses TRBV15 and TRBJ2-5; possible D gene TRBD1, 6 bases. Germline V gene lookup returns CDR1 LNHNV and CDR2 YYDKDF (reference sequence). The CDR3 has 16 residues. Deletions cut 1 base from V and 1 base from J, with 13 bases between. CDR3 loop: CATSRAYGGPQETQYF. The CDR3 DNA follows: TGTGCCACCAGCAGAGCCTATGGGGGCCCCCAAGAGACCCAGTACTTC.

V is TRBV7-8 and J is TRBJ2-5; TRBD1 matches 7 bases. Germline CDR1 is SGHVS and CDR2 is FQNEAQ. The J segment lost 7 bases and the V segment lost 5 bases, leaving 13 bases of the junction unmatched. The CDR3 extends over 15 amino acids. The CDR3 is CASSEEYRGGRTQYF. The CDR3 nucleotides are TGTGCCAGCAGCGAAGAATACAGGGGTGGACGGACCCAGTACTTC.

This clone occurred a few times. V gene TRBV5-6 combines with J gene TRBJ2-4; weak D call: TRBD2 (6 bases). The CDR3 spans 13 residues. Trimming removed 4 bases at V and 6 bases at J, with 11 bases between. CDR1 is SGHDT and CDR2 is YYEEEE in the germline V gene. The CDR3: CASSPGLGNIQYF. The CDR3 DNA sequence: TGTGCCAGCAGCCCGGGACTGGGAAACATTCAGTACTTC.

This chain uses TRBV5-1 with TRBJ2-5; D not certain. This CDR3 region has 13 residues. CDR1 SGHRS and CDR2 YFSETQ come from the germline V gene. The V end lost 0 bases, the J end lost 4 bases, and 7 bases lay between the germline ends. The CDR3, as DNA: TGCGCCAGCAGCTTGGGAAGGGCAGAGACCCAGTACTTC. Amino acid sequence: CASSLGRAETQYF.

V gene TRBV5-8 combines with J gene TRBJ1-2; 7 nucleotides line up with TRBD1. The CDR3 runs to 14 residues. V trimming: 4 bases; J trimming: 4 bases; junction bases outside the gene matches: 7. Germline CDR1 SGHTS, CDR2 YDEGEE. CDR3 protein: CASSAQGFGYGYTF. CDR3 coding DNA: TGTGCCAGCAGCGCACAGGGGTTTGGCTATGGCTACACCTTC.

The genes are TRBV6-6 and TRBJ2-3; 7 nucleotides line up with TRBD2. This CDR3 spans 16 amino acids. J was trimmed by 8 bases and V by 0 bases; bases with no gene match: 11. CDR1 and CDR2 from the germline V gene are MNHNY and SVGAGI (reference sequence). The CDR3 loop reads CASSYSGLEVTATQYF. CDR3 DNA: TGTGCCAGCAGTTACTCAGGACTAGAGGTGACGGCTACGCAGTATTTT.

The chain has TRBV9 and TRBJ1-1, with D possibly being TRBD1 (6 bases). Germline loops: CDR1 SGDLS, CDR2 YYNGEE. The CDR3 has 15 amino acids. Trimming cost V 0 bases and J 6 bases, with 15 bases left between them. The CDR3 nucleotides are TGTGCCAGCAGCGTAGATCCGGGGAGGGGGGCTGAAGCTTTCTTT. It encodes CASSVDPGRGAEAFF. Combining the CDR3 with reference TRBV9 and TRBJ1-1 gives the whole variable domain DSGVTQTPKHLITATGQRVTLRCSPRSGDLSVYWYQQSLDQGLQFLIQYYNGEERAKGNILERFSAQQFPDLHSELNLSSLELGDSALYFCASSVDPGRGAEAFFGQGTRLTVV.

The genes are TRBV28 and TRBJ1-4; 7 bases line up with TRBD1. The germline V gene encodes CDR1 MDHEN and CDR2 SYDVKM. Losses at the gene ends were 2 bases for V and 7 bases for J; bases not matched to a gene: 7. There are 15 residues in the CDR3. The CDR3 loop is CASSLPGTDTEKLFF. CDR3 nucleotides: TGTGCCAGCAGTTTACCCGGGACAGACACTGAAAAACTGTTTTTT.

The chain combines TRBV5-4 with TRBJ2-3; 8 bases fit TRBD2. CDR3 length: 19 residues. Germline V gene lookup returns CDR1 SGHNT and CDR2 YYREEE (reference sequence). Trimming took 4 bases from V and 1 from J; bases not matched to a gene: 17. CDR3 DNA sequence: TGTGCCAGCAGCCGCTCAGTACTACAAGCGGGAGTGGGCACAGATACGCAGTATTTT. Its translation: CASSRSVLQAGVGTDTQYF. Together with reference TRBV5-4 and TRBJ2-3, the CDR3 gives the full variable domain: ETGVTQSPTHLIKTRGQQVTLRCSSQSGHNTVSWYQQALGQGPQFIFQYYREEENGRGNFPPRFSGLQFPNYSSELNVNALELDDSALYLCASSRSVLQAGVGTDTQYFGPGTRLTVL.

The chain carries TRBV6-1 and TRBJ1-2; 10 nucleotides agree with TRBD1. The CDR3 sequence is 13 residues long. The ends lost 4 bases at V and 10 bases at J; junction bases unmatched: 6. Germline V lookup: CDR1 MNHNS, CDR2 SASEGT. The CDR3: CASSGTGGTFYTF. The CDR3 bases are TGTGCCAGCAGTGGGACAGGGGGAACTTTCTACACCTTC.

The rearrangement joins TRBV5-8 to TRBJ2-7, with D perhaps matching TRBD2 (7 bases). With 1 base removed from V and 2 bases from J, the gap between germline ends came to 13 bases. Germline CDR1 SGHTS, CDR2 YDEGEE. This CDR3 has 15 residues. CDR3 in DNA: TGTGCCAGCAGCTTGTTCACGGGGGGCCCCTACGAGCAGTACTTC. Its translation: CASSLFTGGPYEQYF.